This T cell receptor (beta chain) was sequenced for a study of radiation and T cells in renal cell carcinoma. Study-wide results and limits: Without pretreatment biopsies, baseline tumor clonotype presence was undetermined. From baseline, blood top tumor clonotypes peaked at 2 weeks post-radiation.

The data were produced by immunoSEQ multiplex PCR, yet TCRdb's version contains in-frame clones alone and is incomplete. Of 90,000 to 100,000 clones detected, 86% appear once; the ten largest clones hold roughly 8%. Turning to this clone: Its specificity is not known.

V was shortened by 5 bases and J by 5 bases, with 11 bases between the two germline ends. Germline CDR1 and CDR2: GTSNPN and SVGIG (reference sequence). The CDR3 has 12 residues. Specified time point: baseline pretreatment blood. Treatment meaning: 15 Gy SBRT to primary tumor, nephrectomy 4 weeks later. After SBRT, blood was collected at 2 and 4 weeks, plus baseline. The tumor was a clear cell renal cell carcinoma. The sequencing here drew on blood, taken from a patient whose treatment included radiotherapy and nephrectomy. This receptor was identified in a middle-aged man with renal cell carcinoma. The genes are TRBV30 and TRBJ2-3; tentative D call: TRBD1 (5 bases). The CDR3 spells CAWATDRDTQYF. As DNA, the CDR3 is TGTGCCTGGGCGACAGACCGAGATACGCAGTATTTT.